The 7 T cell receptor beta chains reported below all come from one sample, sequenced in a study of shared clonotypes between healthy human individuals. CD45RO-negative CD8 cells positively selected for CCR7 made up the naive population, which excluded terminally differentiated effector memory CD45RA+ cells. Sequencing was performed with immunoSEQ multiplex PCR; in TCRdb, only in-frame clones are kept and a portion is missing. The data hold 1.5 million to 2.5 million clones, with about 95% observed a single time. Material: naive CD8+ T cells sorted from blood. The receptors originated from a man aged 18-30 years in good health.

With regard to this clone: The sample contains more than one DNA sequence encoding this CDR3. V usage is TRBV7-2 and J usage is TRBJ2-7; 9 bases align to TRBD2. CDR1 is SGHTA, CDR2 FQGNSA, per germline. CDR3 size: 15 residues. Germline trimming cut 3 bases from V and 4 bases from J; bases unmatched to any gene: 7. In DNA form, the CDR3 reads TGTGCCAGCAGCTTGGGGCTAGCGGGAATTTACGAGCAGTACTTC. Translated, it gives CASSLGLAGIYEQYF.

The rearrangement joins TRBV7-9 to TRBJ1-1; no clear D. Germline V gene sequence: CDR1 SEHNR, CDR2 FQNEAQ (reference sequence). The CDR3 runs to 14 residues. The germline V and J ends were trimmed by 5 bases and 2 bases, with 12 bases remaining between them. The DNA of the CDR3 is TGTGCCAGCAGCCGCGTCTCGGCCAACACTGAAGCTTTCTTT. It encodes CASSRVSANTEAFF.

Of note for this clone: At the DNA level, this CDR3 is encoded by other sequences in the same sample as well. The chain carries TRBV4-1 and TRBJ1-4; the D gene is possibly TRBD1 (6 bases). Germline V gene lookup returns CDR1 MGHRA and CDR2 YSYEKL. V was cut by 3 bases and J by 7 bases, with 6 bases left in between. This CDR3 has 12 amino acids. The CDR3 DNA follows: TGCGCCAGCAGCCAGGACAGTGAAAAACTGTTTTTT. It codes for CASSQDSEKLFF.

The rearrangement links TRBV19 to TRBJ2-7; D is unclear. The CDR3 totals 15 residues. The germline V and J ends were trimmed by 2 bases and 5 bases, with 16 bases remaining between them. Germline V gene data show CDR1 as LNHDA and CDR2 as SQIVND (reference sequence). The CDR3 loop reads CASSINGYNGNEQYF. The CDR3 DNA reads as TGTGCCAGTAGTATAAACGGGTACAATGGGAACGAGCAGTACTTC.

This clone occurred once. V gene TRBV13 combines with J gene TRBJ1-1; tentatively, D is TRBD1 (6 bases). The length of the CDR3 is 13 residues. Per germline, CDR1 PRHDT and CDR2 FYEKMQ (reference sequence). Trimming cost V 6 bases and J 3 bases, with 11 bases left between them. CDR3: CASRVKGDTEAFF. The CDR3, as DNA: TGTGCCAGCAGGGTGAAGGGGGACACTGAAGCTTTCTTT.

The rearrangement joins TRBV4-1 to TRBJ1-1; D gene uncertain. Germline values: CDR1 MGHRA, CDR2 YSYEKL. The CDR3 loop spans 15 amino acids. V lost 5 bases and J 0 bases, leaving 13 bases between the germline ends. This CDR3 reads CASSAIIGVNTEAFF. The CDR3 DNA reads TGCGCCAGCAGCGCGATCATTGGGGTGAACACTGAAGCTTTCTTT.

This chain connects TRBV2 to TRBJ2-2; 9 bases are shared with TRBD1. The CDR3 is 15 residues long. After removal of 7 bases from V and 7 bases from J, the junction contained 10 bases not matched to a gene. Germline V CDR1 and CDR2: SNHLY, FYNNEI. CDR3 in amino acids: CASTLGQGIIGELFF. In nucleotides, the CDR3 is TGTGCCAGCACTTTGGGACAGGGAATCATCGGGGAGCTGTTTTTT.